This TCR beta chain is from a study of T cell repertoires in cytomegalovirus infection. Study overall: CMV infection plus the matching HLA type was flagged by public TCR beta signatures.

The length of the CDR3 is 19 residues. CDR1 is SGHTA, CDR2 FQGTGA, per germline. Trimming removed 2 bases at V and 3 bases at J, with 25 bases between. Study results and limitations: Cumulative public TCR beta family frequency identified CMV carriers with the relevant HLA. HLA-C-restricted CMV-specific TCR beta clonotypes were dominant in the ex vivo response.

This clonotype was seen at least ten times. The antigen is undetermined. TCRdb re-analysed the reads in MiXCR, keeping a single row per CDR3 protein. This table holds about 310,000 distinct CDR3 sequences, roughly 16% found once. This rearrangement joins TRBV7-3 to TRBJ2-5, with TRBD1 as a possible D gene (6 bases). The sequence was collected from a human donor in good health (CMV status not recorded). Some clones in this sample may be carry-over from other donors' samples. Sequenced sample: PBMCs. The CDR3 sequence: CASSLVPGQGQRSEETQYF. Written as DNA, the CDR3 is TGTGCCAGCAGCTTAGTCCCCGGGCAGGGGCAGAGGAGCGAAGAGACCCAGTACTTC.